Each of the 9 T cell receptor beta chains below was sequenced from the same sample in a study of early T cells in non-severe SARS-CoV-2 infection. MiXCR, applied by TCRdb to the 5' RACE reads, yields one record per CDR3 protein. The sample carries about 56,000 distinct CDR3 sequences, about 10% recorded once. The sample was whole blood. The receptors derive from an adult who was a healthcare worker with PCR-confirmed SARS-CoV-2 infection or an uninfected control (not recorded which).

The chain links TRBV10-3 to TRBJ1-6; a weak D match, TRBD1 (5 bases). This CDR3 is built from 16 residues. V was pared by 5 bases and J by 0 bases, with 11 bases between. Germline V gene lookup returns CDR1 ENHRY and CDR2 SYGVKD. CDR3: CAISRDGSSYNSPLHF. The CDR3 DNA reads TGTGCCATCAGTCGGGACGGTAGCTCCTATAATTCACCCCTCCACTTT.

This clonotype appeared a few times. J is TRBJ2-5 and V is TRBV7-9; TRBD2 might be the D (6 bases). The CDR3 consists of 17 residues. The V end lost 3 bases, the J end lost 0 bases, and 17 bases lay between the germline ends. CDR1 is SEHNR, CDR2 FQNEAQ, per germline (reference sequence). The CDR3 sequence is CASSFLNGSPHQETQYF. The CDR3 region has the DNA TGTGCCAGCAGCTTCCTGAACGGGAGTCCCCACCAAGAGACCCAGTACTTC.

J is TRBJ1-1 and V is TRBV20-1; tentative D call: TRBD1 (6 bases). V gave up 5 bases and J gave up 4 bases, with 26 bases separating them. The CDR3 is made up of 17 amino acids. Germline V gene sequence: CDR1 DFQATT, CDR2 SNEGSKA (reference sequence). This CDR3 reads CSASPTGINTRGTEAFF. The CDR3 DNA is TGCAGTGCTTCGCCCACAGGGATTAATACTAGGGGCACTGAAGCTTTCTTT.

This clonotype was seen many times. This sequence joins TRBV20-1 and TRBJ2-1; no clear D gene. V was pared by 6 bases and J by 6 bases, with 12 bases between. Germline lookup yields CDR1 DFQATT and CDR2 SNEGSKA (reference sequence). CDR3 size: 12 residues. The CDR3 DNA reads as TGCAGTGCGCATCGACGGTTCAATGAGCAGTTCTTC. This codes for CSAHRRFNEQFF.

In its sample, this clonotype was seen many times. The chain recombines TRBV5-4 with TRBJ2-3; the match to TRBD1 covers 7 bases. Trimming at V came to 2 bases and at J to 2 bases, leaving 8 bases not matched to a gene. Germline CDR1 reads SGHNT; CDR2 reads YYREEE (reference sequence). The CDR3 sequence is 16 residues long. The CDR3 sequence is CASSLPGQINTDTQYF. CDR3 coding DNA: TGTGCCAGCAGCTTACCGGGACAGATAAACACAGATACGCAGTATTTT.

This clonotype was observed a handful of times. The chain couples TRBV7-2 to TRBJ1-1, with 8 positions matching TRBD1. The V segment lost 5 bases and the J segment 3 bases; nucleotides outside the gene matches: 2. The CDR3 loop spans 13 amino acids. CDR1 SGHTA and CDR2 FQGNSA come from the germline V gene. CDR3 DNA sequence: TGTGCCAGCAGCCCAGGGGGCTACACTGAAGCTTTCTTT. This gives the protein CASSPGGYTEAFF.

The table lists this clonotype with a few counts. The rearrangement joins TRBV20-1 to TRBJ2-7; no definite D call. The V gene's germline CDR1 is DFQATT and CDR2 SNEGSKA (reference sequence). V was shortened by 5 bases and J by 2 bases, with 16 bases between the two germline ends. This CDR3 contains 14 residues. In DNA, the CDR3 is TGCAGTGCTCTTCCAGACCCCGGAACCTACGAGCAGTACTTC. Protein sequence: CSALPDPGTYEQYF.

In this sample, this clonotype turned up a few times. The chain is built from TRBV29-1 and TRBJ2-1; 7 bases are a match to TRBD1. Germline lookup yields CDR1 SQVTM and CDR2 ANQGSEA. V lost 7 bases and J lost 8; bases outside the gene matches: 17. The CDR3 length is 15 residues. The CDR3 here is CSAPRTGNVFDEQFF. For the CDR3, the DNA is TGCAGCGCTCCCCGGACAGGTAACGTCTTCGATGAGCAGTTCTTC.

The CDR3 loop is CASSVHYNSPLHF. As DNA, the CDR3 is TGTGCCAGCAGCGTACACTATAATTCACCCCTCCACTTT. The gene calls are TRBV2 and TRBJ1-6, with unresolved D. This CDR3 has 13 amino acids. Trimming took 6 bases from V and 3 from J, leaving 6 bases between them. Germline V CDR1 and CDR2: SNHLY, FYNNEI.